Listed below are T cell receptor beta chains from one sample, sequenced in a study of T cell responses to AZD1222 COVID-19 vaccine. TCRdb's table, derived via immunoSEQ multiplex PCR, lists solely in-frame clones and lacks some. Of about 120,000 clones listed, 80% to 95% are singletons. The material sequenced was peripheral blood, taken on day 0 of AZD1222 vaccination. The origin of the receptors is an adult in good health. Each CDR3 is given with its conserved first and last residue. Each record gives: clone size, D gene, V gene, J gene, CDR3 protein, CDR3 DNA. D genes are given only for firm matches. Rows give clone size only sometimes, using once, few, many, or a class for an expanded clone.

size: .
D: TRBD2
V: TRBV29-1
J: TRBJ2-3
CDR3: CSVDRDYSTDTQYF
DNA: TGCAGCGTTGATCGGGACTACAGCACAGATACGCAGTATTTT

size: .
D: .
V: TRBV29-1
J: TRBJ2-1
CDR3: CSAGFSYNEQFF
DNA: TGCAGCGCGGGGTTTTCCTACAATGAGCAGTTCTTC

size: .
D: TRBD1
V: TRBV13
J: TRBJ1-2
CDR3: CASSPGQAYYGYTF
DNA: TGTGCCAGCAGTCCGGGACAGGCCTACTATGGCTACACCTTC

size: .
D: .
V: TRBV27
J: TRBJ1-4
CDR3: CASSFITGTTNEKLFF
DNA: TGTGCCAGCAGCTTTATTACCGGGACAACTAATGAAAAACTGTTTTTT

size: .
D: .
V: TRBV2
J: TRBJ1-5
CDR3: CASRAGQGGQPQHF
DNA: TGTGCCAGCAGAGCTGGGCAGGGTGGTCAGCCCCAGCATTTT

size: .
D: .
V: TRBV7-8
J: TRBJ2-7
CDR3: CASRAGTTYEQYF
DNA: TGTGCCAGCAGGGCCGGGACAACCTACGAGCAGTACTTC

size: .
D: .
V: TRBV28
J: TRBJ1-2
CDR3: CASSFVSRYGYTF
DNA: TGTGCCAGCAGTTTCGTTTCGCGATATGGCTACACCTTC

size: .
D: .
V: TRBV6-5
J: TRBJ1-2
CDR3: CASSYSEGNGYTF
DNA: TGTGCCAGCAGTTACTCTGAGGGGAACGGCTACACCTTC

size: .
D: .
V: TRBV5-1
J: TRBJ2-2
CDR3: CASSLIPTGELFF
DNA: TGCGCCAGCAGCTTGATTCCCACCGGGGAGCTGTTTTTT

size: .
D: .
V: TRBV7-3
J: TRBJ2-3
CDR3: CASSLRFLTDTQYF
DNA: TGTGCCAGCAGCTTACGCTTTCTGACAGATACGCAGTATTTT

size: once
D: .
V: TRBV27
J: TRBJ2-1
CDR3: CASSQRTYYNEQFF
DNA: TGTGCCAGCAGCCAGCGGACCTACTACAATGAGCAGTTCTTC

size: .
D: .
V: TRBV27
J: TRBJ2-2
CDR3: CASSSPGGGYTGELFF
DNA: TGTGCCAGCAGTTCCCCTGGGGGCGGCTACACCGGGGAGCTGTTTTTT

size: .
D: TRBD1
V: TRBV29-1
J: TRBJ2-1
CDR3: CSVRDSGSQNEQFF
DNA: TGCAGCGTTAGGGACAGTGGGTCTCAGAATGAGCAGTTCTTC

size: .
D: .
V: TRBV30
J: TRBJ1-1
CDR3: CAWSVRLNTEAFF
DNA: TGTGCCTGGAGTGTACGGTTGAACACTGAAGCTTTCTTT

size: .
D: .
V: TRBV2
J: TRBJ2-5
CDR3: CASTKQGGQETQYF
DNA: TGTGCCAGCACCAAACAGGGGGGGCAGGAGACCCAGTACTTC

size: once
D: .
V: TRBV27
J: TRBJ2-2
CDR3: CASSPSGSENTGELFF
DNA: TGTGCCAGCAGCCCGTCTGGTAGTGAGAACACCGGGGAGCTGTTTTTT

size: .
D: TRBD1
V: TRBV4-1
J: TRBJ2-7
CDR3: CASSVTGQGTYEQYF
DNA: TGCGCCAGCAGCGTCACGGGACAGGGAACCTACGAGCAGTACTTC

size: few
D: TRBD1
V: TRBV10-3
J: TRBJ1-1
CDR3: CASGTDNTEAFF
DNA: TGTGCCAGCGGGACAGACAACACTGAAGCTTTCTTT

size: once
D: .
V: TRBV18
J: TRBJ2-3
CDR3: CASSPPSTDTQYF
DNA: TGTGCCAGCTCACCACCCAGCACAGATACGCAGTATTTT

size: .
D: TRBD2
V: TRBV29-1
J: TRBJ2-1
CDR3: CSVAWGTILYNEQFF
DNA: TGCAGCGTCGCGTGGGGGACTATTCTTTACAATGAGCAGTTCTTC

size: .
D: .
V: TRBV4-2
J: TRBJ1-3
CDR3: CASSQDQTGLSGNTIYF
DNA: TGTGCCAGCAGCCAAGATCAAACAGGCCTCTCTGGAAACACCATATATTTT

size: .
D: TRBD2
V: TRBV7-3
J: TRBJ2-7
CDR3: CASSFGLVYEQYF
DNA: TGTGCCAGCAGCTTCGGACTAGTCTACGAGCAGTACTTC

size: .
D: .
V: TRBV29-1
J: TRBJ1-4
CDR3: CSVVGALNEKLFF
DNA: TGCAGCGTTGTCGGAGCGCTGAATGAAAAACTGTTTTTT

size: .
D: .
V: TRBV3-1/TRBV3-2
J: TRBJ1-2
CDR3: CASSQEARAMGYTF
DNA: TGTGCCAGCAGCCAAGAGGCCAGGGCAATGGGCTACACCTTC

size: .
D: .
V: TRBV28
J: TRBJ2-7
CDR3: CASSSRRDFPYEQYF
DNA: TGTGCCAGCAGTTCAAGAAGGGACTTCCCCTACGAGCAGTACTTC

size: few
D: TRBD1
V: TRBV28
J: TRBJ1-3
CDR3: CASSPGGFSGNTIYF
DNA: TGTGCCAGCAGTCCAGGGGGGTTCTCTGGAAACACCATATATTTT

size: once
D: .
V: TRBV4-2
J: TRBJ2-7
CDR3: CASSRDTLGGYEQYF
DNA: TGTGCCAGCAGCCGCGACACCCTGGGGGGCTACGAGCAGTACTTC

size: .
D: .
V: TRBV21-1
J: TRBJ2-1
CDR3: CASSREGTGDYNEQFF
DNA: TGTGCCAGCAGCAGAGAAGGGACAGGGGACTACAATGAGCAGTTCTTC

size: .
D: .
V: TRBV9
J: TRBJ1-2
CDR3: CASSVVQDNYGYTF
DNA: TGTGCCAGCAGCGTAGTACAGGATAACTATGGCTACACCTTC

size: .
D: .
V: TRBV7-9
J: TRBJ2-3
CDR3: CASSGTGRGTDTQYF
DNA: TGTGCCAGCAGCGGAACAGGGAGGGGAACAGATACGCAGTATTTT

size: .
D: .
V: TRBV15
J: TRBJ1-2
CDR3: CATSREGGLGYTF
DNA: TGTGCCACCAGCAGAGAGGGGGGACTTGGCTACACCTTC

size: .
D: TRBD2
V: TRBV29-1
J: TRBJ2-2
CDR3: CSVDSGSNTGELFF
DNA: TGCAGCGTCGATAGCGGGAGCAACACCGGGGAGCTGTTTTTT

size: .
D: TRBD1
V: TRBV4-1
J: TRBJ1-2
CDR3: CASSHRTGQVIRDLYGYTF
DNA: TGCGCCAGCAGCCATAGGACAGGGCAAGTCATAAGGGATTTATATGGCTACACCTTC

size: .
D: TRBD1
V: TRBV6-5
J: TRBJ2-2
CDR3: CASRAGGATGELFF
DNA: TGTGCCAGCAGAGCAGGGGGCGCGACCGGGGAGCTGTTTTTT